The clone carrying this T cell receptor beta chain was detected a few times. Its antigen is not identified. Each CDR3 protein gets one entry after TCRdb re-called the 5' RACE reads with MiXCR. The table has 170,000 or so distinct CDR3 sequences, 20% to 25% seen once. These data originate in a study of T-cell memory formation after mild COVID-19. General observations from the study: Pre-infection memory held some responding clones, suggesting pre-existing cross-reactive T cells responded.

The CDR3 sequence is 14 residues long. CDR1 and CDR2 from the germline V gene are MGHRA and YSYEKL. V dropped 4 bases and J dropped 4 bases, with 13 bases sitting between them. V gene TRBV4-1 combines with J gene TRBJ1-2; the D is unclear. The sequence came from an adult woman who had mild COVID-19 (a few samples of this study predate the infection). Cell type and time point are not known. Sequenced sample: PBMCs or a T cell subset sorted from them (not recorded which). CDR3 sequence: CASSPRKLSYGYTF. Written as DNA, the CDR3 is TGCGCCAGCAGCCCGAGGAAACTAAGCTATGGCTACACCTTC.